This is a list of T cell receptor beta chains from one sample in a study of siplizumab effects on memory and regulatory T cells. No antigen is known for these receptors. Measured with immunoSEQ multiplex PCR; TCRdb has only the in-frame clones, and not every one. The repertoire holds roughly 7,000 clones, with roughly a third as singletons. The sequencing input was CFSE-low (dividing) CD8+ T cells sorted from an allogeneic mixed lymphocyte reaction. These receptors all come from a human donor in good health; the cells came from an allogeneic mixed lymphocyte reaction. CDR3s include the opening cysteine and the closing phenylalanine or tryptophan. The order of the fields is CDR3 DNA, CDR3 protein, V gene, D gene, clone size, J gene, CDR3 length. The D gene is left open where the match is weak. The size entry is marked missing in some rows and otherwise reads once, few, many or a size class.

DNA: TGTGCCAGCAGCTTAGAGATCCCGCACGGGGGCGGGGAGCTGTTTTTT; CDR3: CASSLEIPHGGGELFF; V: TRBV7-8; D: -; size: few; J: TRBJ2-2; length: 16
DNA: TGTGCCAGCAGCTTAGGGACGGTCAATGAGCAGTTCTTC; CDR3: CASSLGTVNEQFF; V: TRBV7-2; D: -; size: -; J: TRBJ2-1; length: 13
DNA: TGCGCCAGCAGCTACGATACAGGGTTAAGGTATGGCTACACCTTC; CDR3: CASSYDTGLRYGYTF; V: TRBV4-1; D: -; size: medium-sized; J: TRBJ1-2; length: 15
DNA: TGTGCTAGTGGTTCCGGGGACAGGGAAGATAATTCACCCCTCCACTTT; CDR3: CASGSGDREDNSPLHF; V: TRBV12-5; D: TRBD1; size: -; J: TRBJ1-6; length: 16
DNA: TGTGCCAGCAGTCTAACCTCCGGGACAGATACGCAGTATTTT; CDR3: CASSLTSGTDTQYF; V: TRBV6-6; D: -; size: few; J: TRBJ2-3; length: 14
DNA: TGTGCCAGCAGCTTGGGTCGGGACGAGCAGTACTTC; CDR3: CASSLGRDEQYF; V: TRBV5-4; D: -; size: medium-sized; J: TRBJ2-7; length: 12
DNA: TGTGCCAGCAGCCTTAAAGATACGCAGTATTTT; CDR3: CASSLKDTQYF; V: TRBV6-5; D: -; size: few; J: TRBJ2-3; length: 11
DNA: TGTGCCAGCAAGGGGGTCGCGGACATTCAGTACTTC; CDR3: CASKGVADIQYF; V: TRBV27; D: -; size: few; J: TRBJ2-4; length: 12
DNA: TGTGCCAGCAGCGGCAGGGCGGTCGAAAACATTCAGTACTTC; CDR3: CASSGRAVENIQYF; V: TRBV9; D: -; size: -; J: TRBJ2-4; length: 14
DNA: TGTGCCAGCAGCCTTTGGAACACTGAAGCTTTCTTT; CDR3: CASSLWNTEAFF; V: TRBV14; D: -; size: medium-sized; J: TRBJ1-1; length: 12
DNA: TGTGCCAGCAGTTCGGGACAGCTCGAGCAGTACTTC; CDR3: CASSSGQLEQYF; V: TRBV27; D: TRBD1; size: large; J: TRBJ2-7; length: 12
DNA: TGTGCCAGTAGTTTAACTAGCGGGACACTCAATGAGCAGTTCTTC; CDR3: CASSLTSGTLNEQFF; V: TRBV19; D: TRBD2; size: few; J: TRBJ2-1; length: 15
DNA: TGTGCCAGCAGGGCCGTTATTATGAGATCGAACACTGAAGCTTTCTTT; CDR3: CASRAVIMRSNTEAFF; V: TRBV28; D: -; size: -; J: TRBJ1-1; length: 16
DNA: TGTGCCTGGAGCGAGGGGACTAGCACCTACAATGAGCAGTTCTTC; CDR3: CAWSEGTSTYNEQFF; V: TRBV30; D: TRBD2; size: few; J: TRBJ2-1; length: 15
DNA: TGTGCCAGCAGTGAAGCGCCTTGGGAAGGACTAAAAGAGACCCAGTACTTC; CDR3: CASSEAPWEGLKETQYF; V: TRBV2; D: -; size: -; J: TRBJ2-5; length: 17
DNA: TGTGCCAGCAGCTCAACAGGGGCAGATGGCTACACCTTC; CDR3: CASSSTGADGYTF; V: TRBV5-4; D: TRBD1; size: medium-sized; J: TRBJ1-2; length: 13
DNA: TGTGCCAGCAGCTTCACGACCCAAGTGGGTGGCTACACCTTC; CDR3: CASSFTTQVGGYTF; V: TRBV7-9; D: -; size: medium-sized; J: TRBJ1-2; length: 14
DNA: TGCGCCAGCAGACGGGGAGAGACCCAGTACTTC; CDR3: CASRRGETQYF; V: TRBV5-1; D: -; size: medium-sized; J: TRBJ2-5; length: 11
DNA: TGTGCCAGCGCCCACCTAAGGGGTTACGAGCAGTACTTC; CDR3: CASAHLRGYEQYF; V: TRBV27; D: -; size: -; J: TRBJ2-7; length: 13
DNA: TGCAGCGCGATAATAGAATCGGGCTTTTCCTACGAGCAGTACTTC; CDR3: CSAIIESGFSYEQYF; V: TRBV29-1; D: -; size: medium-sized; J: TRBJ2-7; length: 15
DNA: TGTGCCAGCAGCCCGGGACAGGGGGATGGGGATGAGCAGTTCTTC; CDR3: CASSPGQGDGDEQFF; V: TRBV6-5; D: TRBD1; size: few; J: TRBJ2-1; length: 15
DNA: TGTGCCAGCAGTACCTCTAACAGCCTGAGCTCCTATAATTCACCCCTCCACTTT; CDR3: CASSTSNSLSSYNSPLHF; V: TRBV28; D: -; size: few; J: TRBJ1-6; length: 18
DNA: TGTGCCAGCAGTTTAATTGCTAGCTCCTACGAGCAGTACTTC; CDR3: CASSLIASSYEQYF; V: TRBV27; D: -; size: medium-sized; J: TRBJ2-7; length: 14
DNA: TGTGCCAACTCAGATCCCCGCACAGATACGCAGTATTTT; CDR3: CANSDPRTDTQYF; V: TRBV28; D: -; size: medium-sized; J: TRBJ2-3; length: 13